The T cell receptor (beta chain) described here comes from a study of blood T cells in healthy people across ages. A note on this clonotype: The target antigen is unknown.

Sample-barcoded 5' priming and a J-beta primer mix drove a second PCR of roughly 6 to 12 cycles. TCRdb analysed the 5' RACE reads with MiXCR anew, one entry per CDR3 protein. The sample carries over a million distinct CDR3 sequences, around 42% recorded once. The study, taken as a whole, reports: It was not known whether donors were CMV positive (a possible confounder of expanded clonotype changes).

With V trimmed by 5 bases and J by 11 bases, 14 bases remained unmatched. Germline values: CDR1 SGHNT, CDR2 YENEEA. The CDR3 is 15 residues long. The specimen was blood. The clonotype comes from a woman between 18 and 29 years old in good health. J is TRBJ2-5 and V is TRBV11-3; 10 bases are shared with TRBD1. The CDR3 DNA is TGTGCCAGCAGCCAGCCGGGACAGGGGTACGATGAGCAGTACTTC. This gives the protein CASSQPGQGYDEQYF.